The T cell receptor beta chain described here comes from a study of T-cell memory formation after mild COVID-19. Background on the study: Clusters of TCRs were largely donor specific. Findings and limits, study-wide: CD4/CD8 balance held among clones contracting day 15 to 85, and later expanders leaned CD4+. A second wave of clones peaked on day 37, and their SARS-CoV-2 specificity went unconfirmed. CD4+ contracting clones lay mainly in CM and EM, CD8+ ones in EMRA.

With regard to this clonotype: Its specificity is unknown.

TCRdb ran MiXCR on the 5' RACE reads and lists one entry per CDR3 protein. The sample has some 320,000 distinct CDR3 sequences, around 15% seen once. V was pared by 6 bases and J by 6 bases, with 8 bases of the junction left unmatched. Germline lookup yields CDR1 ENHRY and CDR2 SYGVKD. CDR3 length: 14 amino acids. The chain has TRBV10-3 and TRBJ2-3; TRBD1 matches at 8 bases. Sequencing was performed on PBMCs or a T cell subset sorted from them (not recorded which). This sequence originates from a man between 18 and 29 years old who had mild COVID-19 (a few samples of this study predate the infection). Cell type and time point are not known. The DNA of the CDR3 is TGTGCCATCAGCGGCGGACAGGGCGGGGATACGCAGTATTTT. The encoded protein is CAISGGQGGDTQYF.